This T cell receptor (beta chain) was sequenced for a study of shared clonotypes between healthy human individuals. Worth noting for this clone: Its target is unknown.

At the deep level, the assay was run. Sequencing was performed with immunoSEQ multiplex PCR; in TCRdb, only in-frame clones are kept and a portion is missing. The sample records roughly 1 million clones, 70% to 80% being singletons. The CDR3 runs 15 residues. V was pared by 0 bases and J by 4 bases, with 11 bases between. Germline assignment: CDR1 SGHRS and CDR2 YFSETQ. Notes on the study in general: Clonotype sharing among donors likely depends on sequencing depth. There were few donors, and this limited the genetic and exposure-history diversity represented.

The sequenced sample was memory CD4+ T cells sorted from blood. As for subset: CD45RA-negative fraction. This chain connects TRBV5-1 to TRBJ2-1, with D perhaps matching TRBD1 (6 bases). This TCR derives from a man between 18 and 35 years old in good health. DNA of the CDR3: TGCGCCAGCAGCTTGGACAGGACAGCATACAATGAGCAGTTCTTC. Encoded protein: CASSLDRTAYNEQFF.